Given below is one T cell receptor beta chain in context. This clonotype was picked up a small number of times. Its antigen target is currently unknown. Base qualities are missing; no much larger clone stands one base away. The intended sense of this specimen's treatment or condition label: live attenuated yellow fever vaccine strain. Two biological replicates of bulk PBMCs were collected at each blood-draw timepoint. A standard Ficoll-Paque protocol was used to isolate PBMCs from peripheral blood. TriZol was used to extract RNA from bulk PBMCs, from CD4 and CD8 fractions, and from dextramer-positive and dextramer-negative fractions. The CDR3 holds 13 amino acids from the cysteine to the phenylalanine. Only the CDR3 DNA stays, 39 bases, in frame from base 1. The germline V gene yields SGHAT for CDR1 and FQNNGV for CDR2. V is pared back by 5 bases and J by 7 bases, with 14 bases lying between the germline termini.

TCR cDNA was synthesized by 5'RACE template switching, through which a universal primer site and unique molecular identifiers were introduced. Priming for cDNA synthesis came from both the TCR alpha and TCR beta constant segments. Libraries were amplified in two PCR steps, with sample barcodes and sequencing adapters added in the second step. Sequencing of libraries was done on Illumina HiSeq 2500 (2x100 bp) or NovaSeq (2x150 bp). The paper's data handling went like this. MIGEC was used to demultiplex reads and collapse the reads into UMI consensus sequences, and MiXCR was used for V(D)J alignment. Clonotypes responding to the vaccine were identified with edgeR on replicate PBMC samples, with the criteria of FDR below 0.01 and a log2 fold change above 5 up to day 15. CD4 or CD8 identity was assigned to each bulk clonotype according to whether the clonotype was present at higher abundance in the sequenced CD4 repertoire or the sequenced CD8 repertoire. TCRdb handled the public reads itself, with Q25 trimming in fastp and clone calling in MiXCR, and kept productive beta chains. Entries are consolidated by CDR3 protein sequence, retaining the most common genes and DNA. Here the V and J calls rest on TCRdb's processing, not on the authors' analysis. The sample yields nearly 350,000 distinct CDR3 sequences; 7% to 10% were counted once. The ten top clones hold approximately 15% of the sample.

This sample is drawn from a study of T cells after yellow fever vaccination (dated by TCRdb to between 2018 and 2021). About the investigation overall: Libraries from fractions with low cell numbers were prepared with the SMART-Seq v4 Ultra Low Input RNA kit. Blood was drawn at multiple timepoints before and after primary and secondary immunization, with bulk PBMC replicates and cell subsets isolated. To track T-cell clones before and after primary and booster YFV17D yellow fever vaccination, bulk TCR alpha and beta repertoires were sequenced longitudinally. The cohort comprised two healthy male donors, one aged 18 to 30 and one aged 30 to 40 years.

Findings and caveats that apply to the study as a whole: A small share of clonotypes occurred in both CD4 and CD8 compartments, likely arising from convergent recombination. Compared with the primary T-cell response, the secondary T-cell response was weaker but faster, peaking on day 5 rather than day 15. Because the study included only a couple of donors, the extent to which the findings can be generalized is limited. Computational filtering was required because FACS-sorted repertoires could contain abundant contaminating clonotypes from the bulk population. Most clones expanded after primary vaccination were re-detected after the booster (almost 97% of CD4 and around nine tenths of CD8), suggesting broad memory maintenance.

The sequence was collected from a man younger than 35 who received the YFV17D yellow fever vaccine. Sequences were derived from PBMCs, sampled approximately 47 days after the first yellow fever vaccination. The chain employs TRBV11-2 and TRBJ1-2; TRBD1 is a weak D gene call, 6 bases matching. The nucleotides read TGTGCCAGCAGCCAGTCGACAGGTGGTGGCTACACCTTC. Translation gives CASSQSTGGGYTF.